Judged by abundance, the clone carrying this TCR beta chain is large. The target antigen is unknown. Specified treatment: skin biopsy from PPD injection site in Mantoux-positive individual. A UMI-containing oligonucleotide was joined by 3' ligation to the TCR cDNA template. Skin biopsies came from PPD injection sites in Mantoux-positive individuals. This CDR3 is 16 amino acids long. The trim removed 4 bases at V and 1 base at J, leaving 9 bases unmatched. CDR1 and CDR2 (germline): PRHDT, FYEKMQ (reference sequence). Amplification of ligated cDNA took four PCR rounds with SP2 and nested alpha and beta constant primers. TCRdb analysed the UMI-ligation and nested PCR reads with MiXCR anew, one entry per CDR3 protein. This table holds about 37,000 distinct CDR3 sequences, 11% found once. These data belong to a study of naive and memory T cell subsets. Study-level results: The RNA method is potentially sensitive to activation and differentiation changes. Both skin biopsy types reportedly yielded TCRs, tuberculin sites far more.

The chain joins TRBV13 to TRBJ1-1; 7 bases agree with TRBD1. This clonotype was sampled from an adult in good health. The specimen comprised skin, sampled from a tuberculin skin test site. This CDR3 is CASSSVDGTANTEAFF. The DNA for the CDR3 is TGTGCCAGCAGCTCAGTAGATGGGACAGCGAACACTGAAGCTTTCTTT. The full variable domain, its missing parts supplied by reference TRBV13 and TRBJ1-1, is AAGVIQSPRHLIKEKRETATLKCYPIPRHDTVYWYQQGPGQDPQFLISFYEKMQSDKGSIPDRFSAQQFSDYHSELNMSSLELGDSALYFCASSSVDGTANTEAFFGQGTRLTVV.